This is a list of T cell receptor beta chains from one sample in a study of early T cells in non-severe SARS-CoV-2 infection. Using its own MiXCR run on the 5' RACE reads, TCRdb lists one record per CDR3 protein. The table has 60,000 or so distinct CDR3 sequences, less than 9.5% seen once. This specimen was whole blood, taken at baseline. The receptors derive from an adult who was a healthcare worker with PCR-confirmed SARS-CoV-2 infection or an uninfected control (not recorded which). CDR3s include the opening cysteine and the closing phenylalanine or tryptophan.

CDR3aa: CASSLANPGQGETQYF
v_gene: TRBV7-6
j_gene: TRBJ2-5

CDR3aa: CASSREANTGELFF
v_gene: TRBV7-8
j_gene: TRBJ2-2

CDR3aa: CASSRTAGSGYTF
v_gene: TRBV14
j_gene: TRBJ1-2

CDR3aa: CSARDPQSNSYEQYF
v_gene: TRBV20-1
j_gene: TRBJ2-7

CDR3aa: CASSPTGVGEQYF
v_gene: TRBV7-6
j_gene: TRBJ2-7

CDR3aa: CASSRTTSGRADEQFF
v_gene: TRBV7-9
j_gene: TRBJ2-1

CDR3aa: CASSLRAGGNTGELFF
v_gene: TRBV7-3
j_gene: TRBJ2-2

CDR3aa: CAIRVPEGANVLTF
v_gene: TRBV10-3
j_gene: TRBJ2-6

CDR3aa: CASTKVGVESTEAFF
v_gene: TRBV12-3/TRBV12-4
j_gene: TRBJ1-1

CDR3aa: CASSGGLGLYEQYF
v_gene: TRBV19
j_gene: TRBJ2-7

CDR3aa: CASSYASGSPDTQYF
v_gene: TRBV6-2/TRBV6-3
j_gene: TRBJ2-3

CDR3aa: CASTTGGDGYTF
v_gene: TRBV2
j_gene: TRBJ1-2

CDR3aa: CASSSGLAGLYEQYF
v_gene: TRBV11-2
j_gene: TRBJ2-7

CDR3aa: CAWSQGANTDTQYF
v_gene: TRBV30
j_gene: TRBJ2-3

CDR3aa: CASSLGTGERETQYF
v_gene: TRBV7-8
j_gene: TRBJ2-5